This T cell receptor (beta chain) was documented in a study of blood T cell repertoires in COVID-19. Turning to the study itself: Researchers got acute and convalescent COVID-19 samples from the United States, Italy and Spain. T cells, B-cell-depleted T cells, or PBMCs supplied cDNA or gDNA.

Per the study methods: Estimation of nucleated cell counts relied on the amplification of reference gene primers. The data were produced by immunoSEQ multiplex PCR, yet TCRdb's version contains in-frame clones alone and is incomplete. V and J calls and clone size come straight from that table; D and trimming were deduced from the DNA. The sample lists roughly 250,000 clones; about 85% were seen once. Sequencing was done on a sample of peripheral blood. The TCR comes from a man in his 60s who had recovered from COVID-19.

The CDR3 reads CASSLEAGGGTDTQYF. The CDR3 DNA reads as TGTGCCAGCAGCTTAGAGGCGGGGGGTGGCACAGATACGCAGTATTTT. The chain uses TRBV7-6 and TRBJ2-3, with TRBD2 matching over 8 bases. In germline, CDR1 is SGHVS, CDR2 FNYEAQ. The trim removed 1 base at V and 1 base at J, leaving 4 bases unmatched. This CDR3 has 16 residues. The variable domain in full, with the rest retrieved from reference TRBV7-6 and TRBJ2-3, is GAGVSQSPRYKVTKRGQDVALRCDPISGHVSLYWYRQALGQGPEFLTYFNYEAQQDKSGLPNDRFSAERPEGSISTLTIQRTEQRDSAMYRCASSLEAGGGTDTQYFGPGTRLTVL.